The sample holds many counts of the clone carrying this T cell receptor beta chain. Germline-derived CDR1 and CDR2 are SGHTA and FQGNSA. The CDR3 is 15 amino acids. The germline V and J ends were trimmed by 4 bases and 5 bases, with 17 bases remaining between them. Amplified TCR beta CDR3 regions derived from RNA transcripts. The TCR CDR3 first-round RT-PCR relied on the HTBI primer set. Each CDR3 protein is one row after TCRdb ran MiXCR on the multiplex PCR reads. The table shows about 640,000 distinct CDR3 sequences, with 40% to 55% occurring only once. Every diagnosis used clinical symptoms, serum thyroxine and TRAb, thyroid ultrasound and orbital computed tomography. The source of the sample is a study of T cells in Graves' hyperthyroidism and ophthalmopathy.

V is TRBV7-2 and J is TRBJ2-5; D is possibly TRBD1 (6 bases). This sequence was found in an adult man with Graves' disease, either hyperthyroidism or ophthalmopathy (not recorded which). Sequencing input: peripheral blood or thyroid tissue (not recorded which). The DNA of the CDR3 is TGTGCCAGCAGCTCCGACGGCAGGGGCGGGGAGACCCAGTACTTC. Translation: CASSSDGRGGETQYF.